The 17 T cell receptor beta chains presented below share a single source sample, sequenced in a study of blood T cell repertoires in COVID-19 (dated by TCRdb to about 2020). Receptors were amplified or captured by the immunoSEQ multiplex PCR assay. TCRdb provides this immuneACCESS table in a form limited to in-frame rearrangements. Some clones are lacking; in checked studies, under half of them reflect an unresolved V gene, and why the rest are absent is not known. Across this sample there are approximately 240,000 clones, with roughly 80% seen only once. Approximately 4.9% of the sample is held by the ten biggest clonotypes. Sequencing input: peripheral blood. These receptors originate from an elderly woman with active or convalescent COVID-19.

The gene calls are TRBV4-1 and TRBJ2-6; no clear D gene. Germline V lookup: CDR1 MGHRA, CDR2 YSYEKL. This CDR3 is built from 14 residues. With 5 bases removed from V and 0 bases from J, the gap between germline ends came to 5 bases. CDR3 bases: TGCGCCAGCAGCTATAACTCTGGGGCCAACGTCCTGACTTTC. Translated, it gives CASSYNSGANVLTF.

The chain couples TRBV24-1 to TRBJ2-7, with D perhaps TRBD1 (6 bases). The CDR3 runs to 13 residues. Trimming cost V 7 bases and J 6 bases, with 15 bases left between them. Germline V gene lookup returns CDR1 KGHDR and CDR2 SFDVKD. The CDR3 spells CATRNRARSEQYF. The DNA of the CDR3 is TGTGCCACCAGGAACAGGGCTCGGTCCGAGCAGTACTTC.

The chain joins TRBV30 to TRBJ2-5; 8 bases map to TRBD1. CDR1 is GTSNPN and CDR2 is SVGIG in the germline V gene (reference sequence). The CDR3 contains 15 residues. With V trimmed by 1 base and J by 5 bases, 9 bases remained unmatched. CDR3 protein: CAWSETGAIWETQYF. For the CDR3, the DNA is TGTGCCTGGAGTGAGACAGGGGCTATTTGGGAGACCCAGTACTTC. The complete variable domain, with remaining parts taken from reference TRBV30 and TRBJ2-5, reads SQTIHQWPATLVQPVGSPLSLECTVEGTSNPNLYWYRQAAGRGLQLLFYSVGIGQISSEVPQNLSASRPQDRQFILSSKKLLLSDSGFYLCAWSETGAIWETQYFGPGTRLLVL.

This clone was observed once. V and J are TRBV11-2 and TRBJ1-1; TRBD1 matches at 8 bases. Germline CDR1 SGHAT, CDR2 FQNNGV. This CDR3 has 13 amino acids. Unmatched junction bases numbered 3, after V lost 5 bases and J lost 4 bases. The CDR3 region has the DNA TGTGCCAGCAGCCCAGACAGGGGCACTGAAGCTTTCTTT. Its translation is CASSPDRGTEAFF.

This chain joins TRBV5-1 and TRBJ2-2; 8 positions agree with TRBD2. The J segment lost 7 bases and the V segment lost 2 bases, leaving 7 bases of the junction unmatched. Germline loops: CDR1 SGHRS, CDR2 YFSETQ. This CDR3 has 15 residues. CDR3 DNA: TGCGCCAGCAGCTTAGGCCGGGAGGGCCTCGGGGAGCTGTTTTTT. It yields the protein CASSLGREGLGELFF. Drawing the rest from reference TRBV5-1 and TRBJ2-2, the complete variable domain is KAGVTQTPRYLIKTRGQQVTLSCSPISGHRSVSWYQQTPGQGLQFLFEYFSETQRNKGNFPGRFSGRQFSNSRSEMNVSTLELGDSALYLCASSLGREGLGELFFGEGSRLTVL.

The chain couples TRBV2 to TRBJ1-2; 7 nucleotides match TRBD1. V lost 4 bases, J lost 2 bases, and 4 bases stayed unmatched. Per the germline V gene, CDR1 is SNHLY and CDR2 is FYNNEI. The CDR3 has 14 residues. The CDR3 sequence: CASSAQGLNYGYTF. CDR3 bases: TGTGCCAGCAGTGCACAGGGGTTAAACTATGGCTACACCTTC.

This sequence joins TRBV7-6 and TRBJ1-2; TRBD1 might be the D (6 bases). Trimming took off 2 bases at V and 4 bases at J, with 20 bases between the two ends. Looked up from germline, CDR1 is SGHVS and CDR2 is FNYEAQ. This CDR3 has 17 residues. This CDR3 reads CASSLNAGRGAVYGYTF. CDR3 coding DNA: TGTGCCAGCAGCTTAAATGCAGGTCGGGGGGCTGTCTATGGCTACACCTTC.

The genes are TRBV28 and TRBJ1-5, with TRBD1 identical over 11 bases. Trimming cost V 5 bases and J 7 bases; bases outside gene matches: 10. Germline V gives CDR1 MDHEN, CDR2 SYDVKM. This CDR3 spans 16 amino acids. CDR3 sequence: CASSPRGQGAWQPQHF. Written as DNA, the CDR3 is TGTGCCAGCAGTCCCCGAGGACAGGGGGCTTGGCAGCCCCAGCATTTT.

This clone came up once. The rearrangement joins TRBV5-5 to TRBJ2-2, with 11 positions matching TRBD2. This CDR3 region has 18 residues. V trimming: 5 bases; J trimming: 3 bases; junction bases outside the gene matches: 12. Germline CDR1 is SGHKS and CDR2 is YYEKEE (reference sequence). For the CDR3, the DNA is TGTGCCAGCAGGGATGGGGTAGCGGGAGGGTCCCACACCGGGGAGCTGTTTTTT. Its protein product is CASRDGVAGGSHTGELFF.

The gene calls are TRBV2 and TRBJ1-2, with a weak D call TRBD1 (5 bases). Trimming cost V 3 bases and J 4 bases, with 12 bases left between them. The germline V gene encodes CDR1 SNHLY and CDR2 FYNNEI. The CDR3 length is 14 residues. The CDR3 nucleotides read TGTGCCAGCAGTGATTATAGAACAGGCTATGGCTACACCTTC. Translated: CASSDYRTGYGYTF.

The gene calls are TRBV2 and TRBJ2-7; 11 nucleotides agree with TRBD2. Germline V lookup: CDR1 SNHLY, CDR2 FYNNEI. This CDR3 is 16 amino acids long. J lost 3 bases, V lost 0 bases, and 4 bases had no gene match. CDR3 nucleotides: TGTGCCAGCAGTGAAGCTACTAGCGGGAGCCTCTACGAGCAGTACTTC. This gives the protein CASSEATSGSLYEQYF.

The V call is TRBV30, the J call TRBJ1-2; D uncertain. The CDR3 is 17 amino acids. CDR1 and CDR2 (germline): GTSNPN, SVGIG (reference sequence). With 0 bases removed from V and 0 bases from J, the gap between germline ends came to 17 bases. The CDR3 nucleotides are TGTGCCTGGAGTGTTGGTTTGCGGAGAGCCTCTAACTATGGCTACACCTTC. It is translated as CAWSVGLRRASNYGYTF. Full variable domain (outside the CDR3, taken from reference TRBV30 and TRBJ1-2): SQTIHQWPATLVQPVGSPLSLECTVEGTSNPNLYWYRQAAGRGLQLLFYSVGIGQISSEVPQNLSASRPQDRQFILSSKKLLLSDSGFYLCAWSVGLRRASNYGYTFGSGTRLTVV.

J is TRBJ1-1 and V is TRBV28; D unclear. The germline V and J ends were trimmed by 4 bases and 7 bases, with 16 bases remaining between them. Germline V CDR1 and CDR2: MDHEN, SYDVKM. The length of the CDR3 is 14 residues. The CDR3 is CASSSTRNRGEAFF. The DNA of the CDR3 is TGTGCCAGCAGTTCAACTAGGAATCGGGGTGAAGCTTTCTTT.

J is TRBJ1-1 and V is TRBV6-2 or TRBV6-3; a weak D match, TRBD1 (6 bases). The V gene's germline CDR1 is MNHEY and CDR2 SVGEGT. Trimming cost V 5 bases and J 1 base, with 17 bases left between them. The CDR3 extends over 16 amino acids. CDR3 amino acids: CASSPFTGIPNTEAFF. In DNA form, the CDR3 reads TGTGCCAGCAGTCCCTTTACAGGGATTCCGAACACTGAAGCTTTCTTT.

The chain joins TRBV5-1 to TRBJ2-7, with D unresolved. With 4 bases removed from V and 0 bases from J, the gap between germline ends came to 11 bases. Germline lookup yields CDR1 SGHRS and CDR2 YFSETQ. The CDR3 loop spans 14 amino acids. The CDR3 region is CASSRSTGSYEQYF. The CDR3 DNA sequence: TGCGCCAGCAGCCGCTCAACTGGCTCCTACGAGCAGTACTTC.

The chain has TRBV28 and TRBJ2-7; 7 bases are a match to TRBD1. CDR1 MDHEN and CDR2 SYDVKM come from the germline V gene. The CDR3 extends over 14 amino acids. V was clipped by 6 bases and J by 7 bases; unmatched bases: 12. The CDR3 protein is CASSRGQDPWEQYF. The DNA of the CDR3 is TGTGCCAGCAGCCGAGGACAGGACCCCTGGGAGCAGTACTTC.

The rearrangement links TRBV3-1 (or the pseudogene TRBV3-2) to TRBJ1-6; 7 bases match TRBD1. Trimming took 5 bases from V and 10 from J; bases not matched to a gene: 17. The CDR3 spans 17 residues. CDR1 and CDR2 (germline): LGHDT, YNNKEL (reference sequence). The CDR3 protein is CASSKRPRDRGRSPLHF. CDR3 bases: TGTGCCAGCAGCAAAAGACCCCGGGACAGAGGTAGATCACCCCTCCACTTT.